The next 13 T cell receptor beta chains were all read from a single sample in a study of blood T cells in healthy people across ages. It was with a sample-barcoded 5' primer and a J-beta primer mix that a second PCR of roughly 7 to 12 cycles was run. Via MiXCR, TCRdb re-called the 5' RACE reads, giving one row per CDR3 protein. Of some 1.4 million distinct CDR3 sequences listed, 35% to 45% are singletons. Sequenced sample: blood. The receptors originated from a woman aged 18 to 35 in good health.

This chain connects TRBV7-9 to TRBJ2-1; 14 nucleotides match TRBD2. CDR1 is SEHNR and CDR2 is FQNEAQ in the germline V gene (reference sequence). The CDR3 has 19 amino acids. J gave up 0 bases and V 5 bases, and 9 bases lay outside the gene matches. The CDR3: CASSTPGLAGANSYNEQFF. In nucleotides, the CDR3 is TGTGCCAGCAGCACACCGGGACTAGCGGGAGCGAACTCCTACAATGAGCAGTTCTTC.

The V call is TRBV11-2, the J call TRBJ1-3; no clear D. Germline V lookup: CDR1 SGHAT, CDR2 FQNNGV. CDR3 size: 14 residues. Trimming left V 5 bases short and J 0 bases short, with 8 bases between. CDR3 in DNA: TGTGCCAGCAGCCCGTCTATCTCTGGAAACACCATATATTTT. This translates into CASSPSISGNTIYF.

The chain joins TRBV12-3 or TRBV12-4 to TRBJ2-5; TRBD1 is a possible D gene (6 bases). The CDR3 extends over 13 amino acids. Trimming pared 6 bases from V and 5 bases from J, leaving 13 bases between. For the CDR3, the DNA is TGTGCCAGCAGACACAGGGATTCGGAGACCCAGTACTTC. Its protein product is CASRHRDSETQYF.

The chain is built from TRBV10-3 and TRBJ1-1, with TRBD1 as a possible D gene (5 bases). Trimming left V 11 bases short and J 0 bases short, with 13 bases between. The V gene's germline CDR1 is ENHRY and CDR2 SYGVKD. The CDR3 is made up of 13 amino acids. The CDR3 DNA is TGTGCCCTCTCCAGGGATATGAACACTGAAGCTTTCTTT. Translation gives CALSRDMNTEAFF.

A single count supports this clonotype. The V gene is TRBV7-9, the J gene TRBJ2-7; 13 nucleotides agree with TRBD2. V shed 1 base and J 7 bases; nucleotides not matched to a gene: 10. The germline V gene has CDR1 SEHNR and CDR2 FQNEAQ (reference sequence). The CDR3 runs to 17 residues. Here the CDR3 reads CASSLGRGTSGNDEQYF. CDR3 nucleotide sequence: TGTGCCAGCAGCTTAGGTCGGGGGACTAGCGGGAACGATGAGCAGTACTTC.

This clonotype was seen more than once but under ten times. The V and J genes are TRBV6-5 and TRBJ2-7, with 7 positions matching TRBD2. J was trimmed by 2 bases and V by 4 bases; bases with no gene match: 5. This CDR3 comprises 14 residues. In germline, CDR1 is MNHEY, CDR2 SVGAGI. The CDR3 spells CASSSSGETYEQYF. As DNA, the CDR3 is TGTGCCAGCAGTTCTAGCGGAGAAACCTACGAGCAGTACTTC.

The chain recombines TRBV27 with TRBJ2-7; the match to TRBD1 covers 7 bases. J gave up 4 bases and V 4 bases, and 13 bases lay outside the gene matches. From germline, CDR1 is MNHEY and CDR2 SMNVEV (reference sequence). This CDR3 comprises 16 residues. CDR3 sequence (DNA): TGTGCCAGCAGTTCCTCCGGGACAGCGGACCCTTACGAGCAGTACTTC. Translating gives CASSSSGTADPYEQYF.

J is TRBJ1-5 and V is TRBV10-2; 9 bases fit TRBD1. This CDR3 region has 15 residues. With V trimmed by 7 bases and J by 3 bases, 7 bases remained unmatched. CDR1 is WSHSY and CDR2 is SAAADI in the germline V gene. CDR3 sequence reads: CASNPGQGLNQPQHF. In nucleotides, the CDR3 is TGCGCCAGCAACCCGGGACAGGGCCTCAATCAGCCCCAGCATTTT.

CDR3 sequence (DNA): TGCAGTGCTTCAGGGACAGGGGGCCCCACTAATGAAAAACTGTTTTTT. It encodes CSASGTGGPTNEKLFF. The rearrangement joins TRBV20-1 to TRBJ1-4; 12 positions agree with TRBD1. The junction had 6 bases not matched to a gene; V was cut back by 5 bases and J by 2 bases. The V gene's germline CDR1 is DFQATT and CDR2 SNEGSKA (reference sequence). CDR3 length equals 16 residues.

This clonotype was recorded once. DNA for the CDR3: TGCAGCGTTGACCAGGGGCCCAGGAAGGGCAATGAGCAGTTCTTC. Amino acids: CSVDQGPRKGNEQFF. This chain connects TRBV29-1 to TRBJ2-1, with D possibly being TRBD1 (6 bases). Trimming removed 3 bases at V and 6 bases at J, with 18 bases between. The CDR3 is 15 amino acids. The V gene's germline CDR1 is SQVTM and CDR2 ANQGSEA.

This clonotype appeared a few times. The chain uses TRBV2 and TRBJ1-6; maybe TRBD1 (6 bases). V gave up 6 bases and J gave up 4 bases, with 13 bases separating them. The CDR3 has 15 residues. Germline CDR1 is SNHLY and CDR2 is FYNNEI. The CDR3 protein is CASRGEGTYNSPLHF. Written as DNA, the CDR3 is TGTGCCAGCAGGGGGGAAGGGACATATAATTCACCCCTCCACTTT.

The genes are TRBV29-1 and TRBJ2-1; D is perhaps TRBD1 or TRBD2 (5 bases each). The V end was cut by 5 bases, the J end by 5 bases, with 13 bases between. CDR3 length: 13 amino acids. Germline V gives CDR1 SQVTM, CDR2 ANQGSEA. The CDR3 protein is CSVLPADNNEQFF. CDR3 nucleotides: TGCAGCGTTTTACCAGCGGACAACAATGAGCAGTTCTTC.

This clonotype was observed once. CDR3 sequence reads: CASSYSTGQNQPQHF. In DNA form, the CDR3 reads TGTGCCAGCAGTTACTCGACAGGTCAGAATCAGCCCCAGCATTTT. The chain employs TRBV6-6 and TRBJ1-5; weak D call: TRBD1 (6 bases). Germline CDR1 is MNHNY and CDR2 is SVGAGI (reference sequence). V lost 0 bases and J 4 bases, leaving 10 bases between the germline ends. The CDR3 has 15 amino acids.